These 20 T cell receptor beta chains were sequenced from one sample in a study of radiotherapy plus CTLA-4 blockade in lung cancer. Measured with immunoSEQ multiplex PCR; TCRdb has only the in-frame clones, and not every one. This table has 51,000 or so clones, roughly 90% appearing once. This specimen consisted of peripheral blood, obtained from a patient treated with radiotherapy plus ipilimumab. All receptors derive from a human donor with non-small cell lung cancer whose response to radiotherapy plus ipilimumab could not be evaluated.

V gene TRBV25-1 combines with J gene TRBJ1-4, with D unresolved. Between the trimmed V and J ends, which lost 2 bases and 1 base, there was a span of 17 bases. CDR1 and CDR2 (germline): MGHDK, SYGVNS. The CDR3 contains 18 residues. The CDR3 protein is CASSEPRGGSGTNEKLFF. CDR3 bases: TGTGCCAGCAGTGAACCTCGGGGAGGATCTGGAACTAATGAAAAACTGTTTTTT.

The chain recombines TRBV18 with TRBJ2-1, with 11 bases fitting TRBD2. CDR3 length: 15 residues. CDR1 and CDR2 (germline): KGHSH, LQKENI. V lost 0 bases to trimming and J lost 6 bases; unmatched junction nucleotides: 1. The CDR3 DNA follows: TGTGCCAGCTCACCACCGACTAGCGGGATCAATGAGCAGTTCTTC. It yields the protein CASSPPTSGINEQFF. Based on the CDR3 plus reference TRBV18 and TRBJ2-1, the full variable domain is NAGVMQNPRHLVRRRGQEARLRCSPMKGHSHVYWYRQLPEEGLKFMVYLQKENIIDESGMPKERFSAEFPKEGPSILRIQQVVRGDSAAYFCASSPPTSGINEQFFGPGTRLTVL.

The CDR3: CASSMEGTVYEQYF. The CDR3 region has the DNA TGTGCCAGTAGTATGGAGGGGACCGTCTACGAGCAGTACTTC. The chain carries TRBV19 and TRBJ2-7; a weak D match, TRBD2 (6 bases). V lost 3 bases to trimming and J lost 3 bases, with 12 bases between them. The CDR3 is 14 residues long. CDR1 LNHDA and CDR2 SQIVND come from the germline V gene (reference sequence).

V and J are TRBV18 and TRBJ1-2, with TRBD1 identical over 10 bases. Germline loops: CDR1 KGHSH, CDR2 LQKENI. V lost 0 bases and J lost 9; bases outside the gene matches: 1. This CDR3 spans 13 amino acids. CDR3 in DNA: TGTGCCAGCTCACCACCGGGACAGGGGAGCTACACCTTC. Translated: CASSPPGQGSYTF.

CDR3 sequence: CASSLVSSGSSGDTQYF. The CDR3 DNA is TGTGCCAGCAGTTTAGTGTCTAGCGGGAGTTCGGGAGATACGCAGTATTTT. V usage is TRBV28 and J usage is TRBJ2-3, with 10 positions matching TRBD2. V shed 2 bases, J shed 5 bases, and the junction held 10 bases outside the gene matches. This CDR3 has 17 residues. Germline CDR1 MDHEN, CDR2 SYDVKM. Full variable domain (remainder filled in from reference TRBV28 and TRBJ2-3): DVKVTQSSRYLVKRTGEKVFLECVQDMDHENMFWYRQDPGLGLRLIYFSYDVKMKEKGDIPEGYSVSREKKERFSLILESASTNQTSMYLCASSLVSSGSSGDTQYFGPGTRLTVL.

The gene calls are TRBV7-2 and TRBJ2-1; tentative D call: TRBD1 (6 bases). The ends were cut back, 3 bases at V and 3 bases at J, with 12 bases in the middle. Germline CDR1 is SGHTA and CDR2 is FQGNSA. The CDR3 runs 15 residues. The DNA of the CDR3 is TGTGCCAGCAGCTTTACGACAGGAGGCTACAATGAGCAGTTCTTC. Translation gives CASSFTTGGYNEQFF.

The chain recombines TRBV11-3 with TRBJ2-2; D not certain. CDR3 length: 14 residues. Looked up from germline, CDR1 is SGHNT and CDR2 is YENEEA. Trimming took off 4 bases at V and 3 bases at J, with 9 bases between the two ends. In DNA form, the CDR3 reads TGTGCCAGCAGCTCGTCGCCGGACACCGGGGAGCTGTTTTTT. Protein sequence: CASSSSPDTGELFF.

The chain is built from TRBV4-3 and TRBJ2-1; 9 positions agree with TRBD2. With 0 bases clipped from V and 2 bases from J, the junction kept 8 bases outside the gene matches. The CDR3 runs to 18 residues. CDR1 and CDR2 (germline): LGHNA, YSLEER. This CDR3 is CASSQDLGGGAPYNEQFF. CDR3 bases: TGCGCCAGCAGCCAAGACCTCGGCGGGGGGGCCCCCTACAATGAGCAGTTCTTC.

The chain joins TRBV11-2 to TRBJ1-5; 10 bases are a match to TRBD1. CDR1 is SGHAT and CDR2 is FQNNGV in the germline V gene. V lost 3 bases and J lost 7; bases outside the gene matches: 3. The CDR3 runs to 14 residues. For the CDR3, the DNA is TGTGCCAGCAGCTTGACAGGGGGCCGGCAGCCCCAGCATTTT. Amino acid sequence: CASSLTGGRQPQHF.

The chain carries TRBV20-1 and TRBJ1-1; D gene ambiguous. This CDR3 has 9 residues. Trimming took off 3 bases at V and 8 bases at J, with 4 bases between the two ends. The V gene's germline CDR1 is DFQATT and CDR2 SNEGSKA (reference sequence). In nucleotides, the CDR3 is TGCAGTGCTAGTCCGGAAGCTTTCTTT. Protein product: CSASPEAFF.

This chain uses TRBV7-9 with TRBJ2-7; 7 bases line up with TRBD1. Germline CDR1 reads SEHNR; CDR2 reads FQNEAQ (reference sequence). V was pared by 4 bases and J by 0 bases, with 12 bases of the junction left unmatched. This CDR3 has 17 amino acids. CDR3 sequence reads: CASSSNPVGQRSYEQYF. In nucleotides, the CDR3 is TGTGCCAGCAGCTCAAACCCTGTGGGACAGCGCTCCTACGAGCAGTACTTC.

The rearrangement links TRBV7-2 to TRBJ2-3; possible D gene TRBD2, 5 bases. The CDR3 has 17 amino acids. Trimming removed 3 bases from V and 0 bases from J, with 16 bases in between. CDR1 SGHTA and CDR2 FQGNSA come from the germline V gene. CDR3 loop: CASSFGPYGVSTDTQYF. CDR3 nucleotide sequence: TGTGCCAGCAGCTTTGGTCCGTACGGGGTTAGCACAGATACGCAGTATTTT.

The gene calls are TRBV7-2 and TRBJ2-3; D uncertain. The CDR3 contains 16 residues. The V end lost 5 bases, the J end lost 0 bases, and 15 bases lay between the germline ends. From germline, CDR1 is SGHTA and CDR2 FQGNSA. The CDR3 loop reads CASSPPGSASTDTQYF. The CDR3 DNA follows: TGTGCCAGCAGCCCCCCCGGGTCCGCTAGCACAGATACGCAGTATTTT.

The rearrangement links TRBV6-6 to TRBJ1-2; perhaps TRBD1 as D (5 bases). Germline CDR1 is MNHNY and CDR2 is SVGAGI (reference sequence). This CDR3 spans 15 amino acids. Deletions cut 5 bases from V and 1 base from J, with 14 bases between. The DNA of the CDR3 is TGTGCCAGCAGTAGTGCAGGGCGGGATAACTATGGCTACACCTTC. Translation gives CASSSAGRDNYGYTF.

This clone occurred a few times. The rearrangement uses TRBV29-1 and TRBJ1-2, with D possibly TRBD1 on 5 matching bases. Germline V gene lookup returns CDR1 SQVTM and CDR2 ANQGSEA. V lost 7 bases and J lost 8, with 11 bases in between. The CDR3 has 10 amino acids. This CDR3 reads CSAYRNGYTF. Here the CDR3 DNA reads TGCAGCGCCTACAGGAACGGCTACACCTTC.

This chain connects TRBV29-1 to TRBJ2-7; possible D gene TRBD2, 5 bases. V was cut by 2 bases and J by 3 bases, with 11 bases left in between. This CDR3 spans 13 amino acids. Germline-derived CDR1 and CDR2 are SQVTM and ANQGSEA. Written as DNA, the CDR3 is TGCAGCGTTGAATCATGGGCGGGCTACGAGCAGTACTTC. It encodes CSVESWAGYEQYF.

The chain has TRBV28 and TRBJ2-7; the match to TRBD1 covers 8 bases. The junction had 15 bases not matched to a gene; V was cut back by 5 bases and J by 6 bases. This CDR3 region has 16 residues. Per germline, CDR1 MDHEN and CDR2 SYDVKM. CDR3 amino acids: CASSLNQGAPLGEQYF. The CDR3 DNA sequence: TGTGCCAGCAGTCTGAACCAGGGGGCCCCGTTGGGCGAGCAGTACTTC.

V gene TRBV5-6 combines with J gene TRBJ1-5; tentatively, D is TRBD1 (5 bases). CDR3 size: 16 residues. Germline V CDR1 and CDR2: SGHDT, YYEEEE. Trimming took off 4 bases at V and 3 bases at J, with 17 bases between the two ends. CDR3 sequence reads: CASSLFGGTNNQPQHF. The CDR3 nucleotides read TGTGCCAGCAGCCTTTTTGGGGGGACGAACAATCAGCCCCAGCATTTT.

The chain employs TRBV9 and TRBJ2-2, with 12 positions matching TRBD2. The V segment lost 0 bases and the J segment 3 bases; nucleotides outside the gene matches: 15. The CDR3 contains 21 residues. Germline CDR1 and CDR2: SGDLS and YYNGEE. CDR3 DNA sequence: TGTGCCAGCAGCGTAGCCCCTAGCGGGGGGGCCGGTTCCCTCTACACCGGGGAGCTGTTTTTT. Protein sequence: CASSVAPSGGAGSLYTGELFF.

The J gene is TRBJ1-4, the V gene TRBV5-8, with D perhaps TRBD1 (6 bases). Per the germline V gene, CDR1 is SGHTS and CDR2 is YDEGEE. Trimming left V 0 bases short and J 0 bases short, with 9 bases between. The CDR3 is made up of 16 amino acids. The CDR3 DNA follows: TGTGCCAGCAGCTTGGGGACAGCAACAACTAATGAAAAACTGTTTTTT. Encoded protein: CASSLGTATTNEKLFF.